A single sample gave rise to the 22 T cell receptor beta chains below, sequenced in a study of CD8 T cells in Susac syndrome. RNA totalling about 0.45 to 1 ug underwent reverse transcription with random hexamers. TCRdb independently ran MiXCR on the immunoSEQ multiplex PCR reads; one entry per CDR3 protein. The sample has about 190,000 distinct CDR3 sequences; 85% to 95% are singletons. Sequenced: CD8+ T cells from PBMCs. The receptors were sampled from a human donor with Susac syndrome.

As DNA, the CDR3 is TGTGCCAGCAGCGAGACAGGGGGCTTGGTCCACGAGCAGTACTTC. The encoded protein is CASSETGGLVHEQYF. V and J are TRBV7-9 and TRBJ2-7, with TRBD1 matching 10 bases. Germline values: CDR1 SEHNR, CDR2 FQNEAQ (reference sequence). The junction had 9 bases not matched to a gene; V was cut back by 5 bases and J by 5 bases. This CDR3 region has 15 residues. Using reference TRBV7-9 and TRBJ2-7 for the parts outside the CDR3, the full variable domain is DTGVSQNPRHKITKRGQNVTFRCDPISEHNRLYWYRQTLGQGPEFLTYFQNEAQLEKSRLLSDRFSAERPKGSFSTLEIQRTEQGDSAMYLCASSETGGLVHEQYFGPGTRLTVT.

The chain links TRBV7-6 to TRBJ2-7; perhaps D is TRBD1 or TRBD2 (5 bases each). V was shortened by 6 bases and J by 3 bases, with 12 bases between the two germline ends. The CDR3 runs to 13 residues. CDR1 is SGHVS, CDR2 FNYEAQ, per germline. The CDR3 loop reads CASSPGTIYEQYF. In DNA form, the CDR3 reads TGTGCCAGCAGTCCCGGGACCATCTACGAGCAGTACTTC.

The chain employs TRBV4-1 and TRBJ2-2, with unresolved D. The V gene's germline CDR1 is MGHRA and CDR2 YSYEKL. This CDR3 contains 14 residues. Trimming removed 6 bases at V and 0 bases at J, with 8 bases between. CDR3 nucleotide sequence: TGCGCCAGCAGTGTGACTTCGAACACCGGGGAGCTGTTTTTT. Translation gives CASSVTSNTGELFF.

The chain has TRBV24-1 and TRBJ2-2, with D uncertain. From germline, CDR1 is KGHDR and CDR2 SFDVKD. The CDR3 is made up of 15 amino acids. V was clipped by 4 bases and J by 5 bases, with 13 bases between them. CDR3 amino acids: CATSELQPSTGELFF. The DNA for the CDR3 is TGTGCCACCAGTGAGTTGCAGCCGTCGACCGGGGAGCTGTTTTTT.

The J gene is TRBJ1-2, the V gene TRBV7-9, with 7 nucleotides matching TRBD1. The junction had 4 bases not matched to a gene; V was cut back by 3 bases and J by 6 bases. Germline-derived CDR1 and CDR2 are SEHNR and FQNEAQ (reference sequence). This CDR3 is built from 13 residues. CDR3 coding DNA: TGTGCCAGCAGCTTCATTGGACAGGATGGCTACACCTTC. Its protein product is CASSFIGQDGYTF. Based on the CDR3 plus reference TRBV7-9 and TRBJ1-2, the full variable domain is DTGVSQNPRHKITKRGQNVTFRCDPISEHNRLYWYRQTLGQGPEFLTYFQNEAQLEKSRLLSDRFSAERPKGSFSTLEIQRTEQGDSAMYLCASSFIGQDGYTFGSGTRLTVV.

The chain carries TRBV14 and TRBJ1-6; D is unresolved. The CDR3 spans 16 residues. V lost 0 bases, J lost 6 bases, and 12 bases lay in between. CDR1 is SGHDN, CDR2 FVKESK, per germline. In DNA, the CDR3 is TGTGCCAGCAGCCAAGATAGCGGCCGTGGTAATTCACCCCTCCACTTT. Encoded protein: CASSQDSGRGNSPLHF.

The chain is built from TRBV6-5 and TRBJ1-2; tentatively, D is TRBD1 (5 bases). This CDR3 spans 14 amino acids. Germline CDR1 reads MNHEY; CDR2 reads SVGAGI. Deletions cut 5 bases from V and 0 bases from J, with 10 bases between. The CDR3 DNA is TGTGCCAGCAGTCCAGGGTTAGCTAACTATGGCTACACCTTC. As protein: CASSPGLANYGYTF.

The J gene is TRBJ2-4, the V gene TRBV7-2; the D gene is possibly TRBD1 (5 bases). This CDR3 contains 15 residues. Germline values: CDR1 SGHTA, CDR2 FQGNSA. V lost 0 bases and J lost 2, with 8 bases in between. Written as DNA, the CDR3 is TGTGCCAGCAGCTTAGCCCCAGGGCCCAAAAACATTCAGTACTTC. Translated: CASSLAPGPKNIQYF.

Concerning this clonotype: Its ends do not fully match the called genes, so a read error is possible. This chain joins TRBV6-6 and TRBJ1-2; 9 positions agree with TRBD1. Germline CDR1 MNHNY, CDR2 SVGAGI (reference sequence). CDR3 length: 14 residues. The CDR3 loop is CASSLTGGNDGYTF. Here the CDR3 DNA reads TGTGCCAGCAGTTTGACAGGGGGTAACGATGGCTACACCTTC.

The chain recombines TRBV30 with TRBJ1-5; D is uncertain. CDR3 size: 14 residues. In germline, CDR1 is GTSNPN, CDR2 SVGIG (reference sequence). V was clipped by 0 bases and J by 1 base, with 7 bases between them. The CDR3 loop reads CAWSVQGSNQPQHF. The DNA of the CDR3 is TGTGCCTGGAGTGTACAAGGGAGCAATCAGCCCCAGCATTTT.

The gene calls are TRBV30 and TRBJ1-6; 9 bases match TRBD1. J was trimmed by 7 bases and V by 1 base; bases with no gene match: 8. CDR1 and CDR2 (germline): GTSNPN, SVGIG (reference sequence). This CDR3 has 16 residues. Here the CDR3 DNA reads TGTGCCTGGAGTGCCTTGTCGGACAGGGGAAATTCACCCCTCCACTTT. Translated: CAWSALSDRGNSPLHF.

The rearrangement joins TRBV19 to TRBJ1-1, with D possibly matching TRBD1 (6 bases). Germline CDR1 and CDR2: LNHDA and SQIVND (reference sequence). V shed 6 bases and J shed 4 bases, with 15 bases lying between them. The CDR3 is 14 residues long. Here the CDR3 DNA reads TGTGCCAGTAGAAATGACCCACAGGGCACTGAAGCTTTCTTT. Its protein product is CASRNDPQGTEAFF.

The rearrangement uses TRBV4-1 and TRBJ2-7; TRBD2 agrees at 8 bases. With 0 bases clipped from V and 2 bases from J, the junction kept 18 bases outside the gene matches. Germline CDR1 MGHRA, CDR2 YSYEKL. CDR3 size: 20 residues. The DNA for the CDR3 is TGCGCCAGCAGCCAAGATCGGTCGCGGGAGGCCTCCTACCCCGCCTACGAGCAGTACTTC. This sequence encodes CASSQDRSREASYPAYEQYF.

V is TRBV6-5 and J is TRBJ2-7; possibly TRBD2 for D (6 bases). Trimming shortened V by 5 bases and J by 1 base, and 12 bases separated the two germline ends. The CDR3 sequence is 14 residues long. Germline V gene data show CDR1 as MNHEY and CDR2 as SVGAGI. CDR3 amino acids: CASSNRDFSYEQYF. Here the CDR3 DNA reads TGTGCCAGCAGTAACCGGGACTTTTCCTACGAGCAGTACTTC.

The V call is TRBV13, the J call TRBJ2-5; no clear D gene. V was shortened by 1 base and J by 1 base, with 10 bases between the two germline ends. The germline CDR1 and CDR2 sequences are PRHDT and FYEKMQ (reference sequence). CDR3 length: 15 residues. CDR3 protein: CASSLVGGSQETQYF. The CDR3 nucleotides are TGTGCCAGCAGCTTAGTGGGCGGATCCCAAGAGACCCAGTACTTC.

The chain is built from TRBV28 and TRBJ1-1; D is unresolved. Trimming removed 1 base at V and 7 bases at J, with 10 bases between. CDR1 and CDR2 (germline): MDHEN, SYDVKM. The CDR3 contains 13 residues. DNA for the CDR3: TGTGCCAGCAGTTTATCCACTCGGAGTGAAGCTTTCTTT. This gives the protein CASSLSTRSEAFF.

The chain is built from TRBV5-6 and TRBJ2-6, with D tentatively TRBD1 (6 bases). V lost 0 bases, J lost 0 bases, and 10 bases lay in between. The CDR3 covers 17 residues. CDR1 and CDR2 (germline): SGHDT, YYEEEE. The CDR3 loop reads CASSLVQGYSGANVLTF. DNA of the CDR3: TGTGCCAGCAGCTTGGTTCAGGGGTACTCTGGGGCCAACGTCCTGACTTTC.

In DNA form, the CDR3 reads TGCGCCAGCAGCCTCCAGCGGGGAGTGGAGACCCAGTACTTC. It yields the protein CASSLQRGVETQYF. The chain combines TRBV5-1 with TRBJ2-5, with TRBD2 matching 7 bases. The length of the CDR3 is 14 residues. Germline values: CDR1 SGHRS, CDR2 YFSETQ. Germline trimming cut 4 bases from V and 5 bases from J; bases unmatched to any gene: 8.

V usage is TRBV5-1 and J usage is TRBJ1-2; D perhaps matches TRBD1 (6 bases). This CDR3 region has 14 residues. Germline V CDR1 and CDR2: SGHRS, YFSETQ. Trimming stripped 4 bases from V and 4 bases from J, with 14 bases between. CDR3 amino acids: CASSPEGGTYGYTF. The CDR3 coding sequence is TGCGCCAGCAGCCCGGAGGGGGGCACCTATGGCTACACCTTC. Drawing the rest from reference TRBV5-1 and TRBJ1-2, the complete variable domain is KAGVTQTPRYLIKTRGQQVTLSCSPISGHRSVSWYQQTPGQGLQFLFEYFSETQRNKGNFPGRFSGRQFSNSRSEMNVSTLELGDSALYLCASSPEGGTYGYTFGSGTRLTVV.

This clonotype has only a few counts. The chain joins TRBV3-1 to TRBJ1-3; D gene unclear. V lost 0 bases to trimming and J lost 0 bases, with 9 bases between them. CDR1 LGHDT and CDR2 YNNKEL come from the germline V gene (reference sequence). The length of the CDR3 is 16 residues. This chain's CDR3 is CASSQESEGSGNTIYF. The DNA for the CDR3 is TGTGCCAGCAGCCAAGAGAGTGAAGGCTCTGGAAACACCATATATTTT.

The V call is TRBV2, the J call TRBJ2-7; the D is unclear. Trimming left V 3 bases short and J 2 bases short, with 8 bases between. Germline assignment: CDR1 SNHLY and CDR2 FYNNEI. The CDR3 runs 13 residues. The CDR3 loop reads CASSEGGAYEQYF. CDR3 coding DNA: TGTGCCAGCAGTGAGGGCGGAGCCTACGAGCAGTACTTC. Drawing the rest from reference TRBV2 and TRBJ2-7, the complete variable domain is EPEVTQTPSHQVTQMGQEVILRCVPISNHLYFYWYRQILGQKVEFLVSFYNNEISEKSEIFDDQFSVERPDGSNFTLKIRSTKLEDSAMYFCASSEGGAYEQYFGPGTRLTVT.

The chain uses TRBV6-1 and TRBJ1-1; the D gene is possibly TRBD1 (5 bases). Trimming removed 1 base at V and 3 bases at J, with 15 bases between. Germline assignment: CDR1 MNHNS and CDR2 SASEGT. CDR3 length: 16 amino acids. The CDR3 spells CASSEGGGGLDTEAFF. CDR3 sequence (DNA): TGTGCCAGCAGTGAAGGCGGGGGAGGTTTGGACACTGAAGCTTTCTTT.